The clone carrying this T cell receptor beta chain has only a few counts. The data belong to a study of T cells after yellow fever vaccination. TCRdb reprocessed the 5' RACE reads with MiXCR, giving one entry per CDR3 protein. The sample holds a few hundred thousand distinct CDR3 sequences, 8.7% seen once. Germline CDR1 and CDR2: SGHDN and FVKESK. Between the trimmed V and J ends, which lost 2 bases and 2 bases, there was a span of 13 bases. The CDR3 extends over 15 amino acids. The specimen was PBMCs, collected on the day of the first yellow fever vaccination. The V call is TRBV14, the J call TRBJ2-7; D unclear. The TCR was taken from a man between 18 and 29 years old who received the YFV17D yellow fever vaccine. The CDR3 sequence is CASSQILDGPYEQYF. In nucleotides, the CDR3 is TGTGCCAGCAGCCAAATATTGGACGGCCCCTACGAGCAGTACTTC.